This entry lists 24 T cell receptor beta chains sequenced from one sample in a study of shared clonotypes between healthy human individuals. Clones were read by immunoSEQ multiplex PCR, and TCRdb kept only the in-frame ones, dropping some. The repertoire consists of around 690,000 clones, with less than 95% occurring once and the leading ten covering roughly 36%. Sequencing input: memory CD8+ T cells from PBMCs. Subset here: CD45RO+ cells pooled with CCR7-negative TemRA cells. Every receptor here comes from a man in his late teens or twenties in good health. Some clones in this sample may be carry-over from other donors' samples.

This clone was observed once. The J gene is TRBJ1-4, the V gene TRBV28; TRBD1 might be the D (5 bases). CDR3 length: 16 amino acids. V lost 1 base and J lost 5, with 14 bases in between. Germline lookup yields CDR1 MDHEN and CDR2 SYDVKM. Here the CDR3 reads CASSLSLQDLNEKLFF. For the CDR3, the DNA is TGTGCCAGCAGTTTATCCTTACAGGATTTAAATGAAAAACTGTTTTTT.

V gene TRBV4-1 combines with J gene TRBJ2-1; D remains unclear. Germline loops: CDR1 MGHRA, CDR2 YSYEKL. This CDR3 has 15 amino acids. V was cut by 2 bases and J by 4 bases, with 12 bases left in between. DNA of the CDR3: TGCGCCAGCAGCCAATTTATGCCTTTATACAATGAGCAGTTCTTC. It is translated as CASSQFMPLYNEQFF.

This chain joins TRBV14 and TRBJ2-3, with D tentatively TRBD1 or TRBD2 (5 bases each). Germline V gives CDR1 SGHDN, CDR2 FVKESK. This CDR3 region has 15 residues. V shed 4 bases and J shed 2 bases, with 13 bases lying between them. This chain's CDR3 is CASSPRGPITDTQYF. For the CDR3, the DNA is TGTGCCAGCAGCCCCCGGGGCCCTATCACAGATACGCAGTATTTT.

The J gene is TRBJ2-1, the V gene TRBV27; TRBD2 aligns across 8 bases. CDR3 length equals 16 residues. Germline CDR1 MNHEY, CDR2 SMNVEV (reference sequence). J gave up 6 bases and V 6 bases, and 13 bases lay outside the gene matches. CDR3 nucleotides: TGTGCCAGCAGACACAAGCAGCGGGAGCCACGCAATGAGCAGTTCTTC. It yields the protein CASRHKQREPRNEQFF.

V usage is TRBV4-3 and J usage is TRBJ1-1, with D uncertain. Per germline, CDR1 LGHNA and CDR2 YSLEER. V shed 2 bases and J shed 3 bases, with 10 bases lying between them. CDR3 length equals 14 residues. The CDR3 protein is CASSQISVDTEAFF. The CDR3 DNA reads as TGCGCCAGCAGCCAAATCTCTGTGGACACTGAAGCTTTCTTT.

The V gene is TRBV27, the J gene TRBJ1-1, with D uncertain. With 5 bases removed from V and 5 bases from J, the gap between germline ends came to 15 bases. The CDR3 runs 14 residues. The germline V gene has CDR1 MNHEY and CDR2 SMNVEV (reference sequence). For the CDR3, the DNA is TGTGCCAGCAGTCTCGCTACCGGATATACTGAAGCTTTCTTT. Its protein is CASSLATGYTEAFF.

A few counts support this clone. This chain links TRBV19 with TRBJ1-1; D call uncertain. Germline values: CDR1 LNHDA, CDR2 SQIVND (reference sequence). V lost 5 bases and J lost 7, with 8 bases in between. CDR3 size: 11 residues. This chain's CDR3 is CASSQGVEAFF. The CDR3 nucleotides read TGTGCCAGTAGTCAAGGCGTTGAAGCTTTCTTT.

The chain links TRBV9 to TRBJ1-2; D is possibly TRBD1 (5 bases). V was trimmed by 0 bases and J by 7 bases, leaving 19 bases between them. The CDR3 runs 16 residues. Germline V gene lookup returns CDR1 SGDLS and CDR2 YYNGEE. CDR3 in amino acids: CASSVVGEKEGRGYTF. The CDR3 DNA follows: TGTGCCAGCAGCGTAGTAGGGGAGAAGGAAGGACGTGGCTACACCTTC.

The V gene is TRBV19, the J gene TRBJ2-2; 7 positions match TRBD2. The CDR3 runs to 12 residues. Germline CDR1 is LNHDA and CDR2 is SQIVND (reference sequence). The CDR3 DNA reads as TGTGCGACGGGAGGAGGTGGCGGGGAGCTGTTTTTT. Protein product: CATGGGGGELFF.

The rearrangement joins TRBV27 to TRBJ1-2; D not certain. The V end was cut by 7 bases, the J end by 1 base, with 16 bases between. Germline CDR1 MNHEY, CDR2 SMNVEV (reference sequence). There are 15 residues in the CDR3. The CDR3 DNA is TGTGCCAGCACCACATTTAGTGGCGATAACTATGGCTACACCTTC. Protein sequence: CASTTFSGDNYGYTF.

In the case of this clone: Other DNA sequences from this sample encode an identical CDR3 as well. V and J are TRBV27 and TRBJ1-5; D is unresolved. CDR1 is MNHEY and CDR2 is SMNVEV in the germline V gene (reference sequence). Trimming shortened V by 2 bases and J by 6 bases, and 5 bases separated the two germline ends. This CDR3 has 12 residues. CDR3 sequence: CASSLVGQPQHF. In DNA form, the CDR3 reads TGTGCCAGCAGTTTAGTTGGTCAGCCCCAGCATTTT.

This clone was counted once. The chain joins TRBV5-4 to TRBJ2-5; D call uncertain. The CDR3 loop spans 14 amino acids. V shed 0 bases and J shed 2 bases, with 8 bases lying between them. Germline-derived CDR1 and CDR2 are SGHNT and YYREEE (reference sequence). The CDR3 sequence is CASSLEGRQETQYF. The CDR3 coding sequence is TGTGCCAGCAGCTTGGAAGGTCGTCAAGAGACCCAGTACTTC.

The genes are TRBV6-1 and TRBJ2-1; D may match TRBD1 or TRBD2 (6 bases each). Trimming pared 2 bases from V and 6 bases from J, leaving 14 bases between. The germline V gene has CDR1 MNHNS and CDR2 SASEGT. CDR3 size: 15 residues. In nucleotides, the CDR3 is TGTGCCAGCAGTGAAAGGGGGGTTGGTGGCAATGAGCAGTTCTTC. This codes for CASSERGVGGNEQFF.

This chain connects TRBV19 to TRBJ2-2, with 9 positions matching TRBD1. CDR3 length equals 15 residues. With V trimmed by 5 bases and J by 5 bases, 6 bases remained unmatched. Germline V gene lookup returns CDR1 LNHDA and CDR2 SQIVND (reference sequence). In DNA form, the CDR3 reads TGTGCCAGTAGTGCCGGGACAGGGCTTACCGGGGAGCTGTTTTTT. Protein: CASSAGTGLTGELFF.

DNA of the CDR3: TGCGCCAGCAGCCGGAAGGGGAGTGAAAAACTGTTTTTT. The encoded protein is CASSRKGSEKLFF. The V gene is TRBV4-1, the J gene TRBJ1-4; tentatively, D is TRBD1 (5 bases). Trimming left V 4 bases short and J 7 bases short, with 10 bases between. CDR3 size: 13 residues. Germline lookup yields CDR1 MGHRA and CDR2 YSYEKL.

The CDR3 nucleotides are TGTGCCAGCAGTTGGGGGCACGGGACAGGGTCCTACGAGCAGTACTTC. Translation gives CASSWGHGTGSYEQYF. V and J are TRBV27 and TRBJ2-7, with TRBD1 identical over 9 bases. The CDR3 is 16 amino acids. Germline V gene data show CDR1 as MNHEY and CDR2 as SMNVEV (reference sequence). The J segment lost 1 base and the V segment lost 4 bases, leaving 8 bases of the junction unmatched.

This clone was counted a few times. The chain couples TRBV13 to TRBJ2-1, with D maybe TRBD1 (5 bases). CDR3 length: 14 residues. V was clipped by 4 bases and J by 7 bases, with 14 bases between them. Looked up from germline, CDR1 is PRHDT and CDR2 is FYEKMQ (reference sequence). The CDR3 sequence: CASSSWGTANEQFF. The CDR3 DNA follows: TGTGCCAGCAGCTCCTGGGGCACAGCGAATGAGCAGTTCTTC.

The chain is built from TRBV19 and TRBJ2-7; 7 bases are a match to TRBD1. Per germline, CDR1 LNHDA and CDR2 SQIVND (reference sequence). This CDR3 region has 13 residues. The V and J ends lost 5 bases and 2 bases, in that order; junction bases with no gene match: 3. CDR3 nucleotides: TGTGCCAGTAGTCTACAGGGGACCTACGAGCAGTACTTC. Translation: CASSLQGTYEQYF.

CDR3: CASSLRGGPGADTQYF. In nucleotides, the CDR3 is TGTGCCAGCAGCCTGCGGGGGGGGCCCGGGGCAGATACGCAGTATTTT. The J gene is TRBJ2-3, the V gene TRBV7-8; 9 nucleotides agree with TRBD2. The CDR3 sequence is 16 residues long. CDR1 SGHVS and CDR2 FQNEAQ come from the germline V gene. V trimming: 5 bases; J trimming: 4 bases; junction bases outside the gene matches: 10.

The chain combines TRBV27 with TRBJ1-5; D is perhaps TRBD1 (6 bases). The CDR3 loop spans 16 amino acids. Germline V gene lookup returns CDR1 MNHEY and CDR2 SMNVEV (reference sequence). The ends were cut back, 5 bases at V and 3 bases at J, with 17 bases in the middle. As DNA, the CDR3 is TGTGCCAGCAGTCCCTCGGTCCGACAGGTCAATCAGCCCCAGCATTTT. Residues: CASSPSVRQVNQPQHF.

J is TRBJ2-3 and V is TRBV5-1; 11 nucleotides match TRBD2. CDR3 length equals 17 residues. Germline lookup yields CDR1 SGHRS and CDR2 YFSETQ. With V trimmed by 0 bases and J by 6 bases, 9 bases remained unmatched. The CDR3 coding sequence is TGCGCCAGCAGCTTGGAATGGACTAGCGGGTCGCGTGATACGCAGTATTTT. It is translated as CASSLEWTSGSRDTQYF.

This clone was seen just once. The chain is built from TRBV6-1 and TRBJ1-1, with 8 bases identical to TRBD1. CDR3 length: 14 amino acids. V was clipped by 11 bases and J by 5 bases; unmatched bases: 13. CDR1 and CDR2 from the germline V gene are MNHNS and SASEGT. CDR3 nucleotide sequence: TGTGCCTCCACCAGGACAGGGCGGAGGACTGAAGCTTTCTTT. Encoded protein: CASTRTGRRTEAFF.

This chain joins TRBV5-4 and TRBJ2-3; the D is unclear. Trimming pared 3 bases from V and 2 bases from J, leaving 4 bases between. CDR1 SGHNT and CDR2 YYREEE come from the germline V gene (reference sequence). The CDR3 extends over 12 amino acids. The CDR3: CASSSITDTQYF. The CDR3, as DNA: TGTGCCAGCAGCTCCATCACAGATACGCAGTATTTT. The full variable domain, with the rest looked up from reference TRBV5-4 and TRBJ2-3, is ETGVTQSPTHLIKTRGQQVTLRCSSQSGHNTVSWYQQALGQGPQFIFQYYREEENGRGNFPPRFSGLQFPNYSSELNVNALELDDSALYLCASSSITDTQYFGPGTRLTVL.

Of note for this clone: This sample includes further DNA sequences coding for the same CDR3. V usage is TRBV29-1 and J usage is TRBJ2-2; D uncertain. CDR1 SQVTM and CDR2 ANQGSEA come from the germline V gene. The CDR3 has 13 amino acids. Trimming stripped 2 bases from V and 1 base from J, with 5 bases between. Written as DNA, the CDR3 is TGCAGCGTTGAAAAGGGGAACACCGGGGAGCTGTTTTTT. Translated, it gives CSVEKGNTGELFF.